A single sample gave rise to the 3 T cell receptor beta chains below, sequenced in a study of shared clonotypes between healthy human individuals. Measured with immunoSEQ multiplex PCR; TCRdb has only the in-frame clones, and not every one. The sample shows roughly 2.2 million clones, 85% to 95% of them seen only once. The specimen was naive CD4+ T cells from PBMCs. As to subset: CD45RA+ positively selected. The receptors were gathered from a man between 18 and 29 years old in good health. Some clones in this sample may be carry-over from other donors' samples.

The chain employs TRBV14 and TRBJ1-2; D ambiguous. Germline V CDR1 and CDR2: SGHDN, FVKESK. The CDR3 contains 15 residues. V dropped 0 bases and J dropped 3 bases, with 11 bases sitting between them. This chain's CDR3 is CASSQDSRFDYGYTF. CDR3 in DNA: TGTGCCAGCAGCCAAGATAGCAGGTTCGACTATGGCTACACCTTC.

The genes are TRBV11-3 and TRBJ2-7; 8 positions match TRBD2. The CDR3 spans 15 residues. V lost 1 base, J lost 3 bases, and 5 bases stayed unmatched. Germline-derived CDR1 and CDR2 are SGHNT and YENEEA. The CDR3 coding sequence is TGTGCCAGCAGCTTAGGGATTAGCGGGATCTACGAGCAGTACTTC. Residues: CASSLGISGIYEQYF.

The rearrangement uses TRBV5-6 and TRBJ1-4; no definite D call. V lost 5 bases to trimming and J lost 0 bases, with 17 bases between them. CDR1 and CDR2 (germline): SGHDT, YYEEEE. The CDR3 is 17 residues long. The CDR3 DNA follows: TGTGCCAGCAGTTCCCACCCGGCCACTACAACTAATGAAAAACTGTTTTTT. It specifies CASSSHPATTTNEKLFF.